The T cell receptor beta chain described here comes from a study of blood T cell repertoires in COVID-19. Study summary: Acute and convalescent COVID-19 samples came from the United States, Italy and Spain. T cells, B-cell-depleted T cells, or PBMCs provided the cDNA or gDNA that served as material.

Seattle participants joined during active infection and were tracked over time. CDR1 is SGHTA and CDR2 is FQGTGA in the germline V gene. The CDR3 consists of 15 residues. Trimming shortened V by 5 bases and J by 1 base, and 11 bases separated the two germline ends. Methods used by the authors: Amplified reference gene primers provided the basis for estimating nucleated cell counts. TCRdb's table, derived via immunoSEQ multiplex PCR, lists solely in-frame clones and lacks some. That table is the source of V, J and clone size, and D and trimming were worked out from the DNA. The sample includes a few hundred thousand clones, roughly 90% seen only once; the top ten take 0.7% to 1%.

V is TRBV7-3 and J is TRBJ2-2; no firm D call. Specimen: peripheral blood. This clonotype was sampled from a man aged 18 to 30 with COVID-19, enrolled during active disease. The CDR3 region has the DNA TGTGCCAGCAGCCCGACATTGGGGAACACCGGGGAGCTGTTTTTT. Its protein product is CASSPTLGNTGELFF.